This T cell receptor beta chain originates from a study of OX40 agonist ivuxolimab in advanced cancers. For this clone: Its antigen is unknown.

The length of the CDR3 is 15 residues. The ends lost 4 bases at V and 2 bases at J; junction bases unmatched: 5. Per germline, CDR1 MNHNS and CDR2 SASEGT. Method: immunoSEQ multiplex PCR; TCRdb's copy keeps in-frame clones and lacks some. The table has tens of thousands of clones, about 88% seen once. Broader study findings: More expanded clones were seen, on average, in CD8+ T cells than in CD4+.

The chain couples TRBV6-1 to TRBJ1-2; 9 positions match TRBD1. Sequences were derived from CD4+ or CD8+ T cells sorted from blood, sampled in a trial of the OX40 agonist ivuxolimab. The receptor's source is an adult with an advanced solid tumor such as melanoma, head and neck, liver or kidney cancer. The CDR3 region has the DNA TGTGCCAGCAGTGCGGGACAGGGTCTGAACTATGGCTACACCTTC. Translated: CASSAGQGLNYGYTF.